Below, 24 T cell receptor beta chains from the same sample are listed, as sequenced in a study of T cells in Graves' hyperthyroidism and ophthalmopathy. RNA transcripts yielded amplified TCR beta CDR3 regions. TCR CDR3 regions were first amplified by RT-PCR with HTBI primers. TCRdb independently ran MiXCR on the multiplex PCR reads; one entry per CDR3 protein. The sample holds approximately 330,000 distinct CDR3 sequences; around 20% are singletons and the top ten take around half. The sequenced material came from blood. These TCRs come from a woman between 45 and 60 years old with Graves' hyperthyroidism.

This clonotype has a count of ten or more. This sequence joins TRBV2 and TRBJ2-7, with 10 bases aligning to TRBD1. CDR1 and CDR2 from the germline V gene are SNHLY and FYNNEI. With V trimmed by 7 bases and J by 1 base, 1 base remained unmatched. This CDR3 has 13 amino acids. The CDR3 DNA reads as TGTGCCAGCAAGGGACAGGGGTCCTACGAGCAGTACTTC. Amino acid sequence: CASKGQGSYEQYF.

Many counts were recorded for this clonotype. J is TRBJ2-2 and V is TRBV5-1, with 13 bases fitting TRBD2. V trimming: 2 bases; J trimming: 5 bases; junction bases outside the gene matches: 9. Germline CDR1 and CDR2: SGHRS and YFSETQ. The CDR3 is made up of 18 amino acids. CDR3 sequence reads: CASSLGLTSGRRTGELFF. As DNA, the CDR3 is TGCGCCAGCAGCTTAGGCCTGACTAGCGGGAGGCGGACCGGGGAGCTGTTTTTT.

A note on this clonotype: The junction does not match germline at one end; this may be a read error. This chain joins TRBV10-3 and TRBJ2-1; 7 bases fit TRBD1. Looked up from germline, CDR1 is ENHRY and CDR2 is SYGVKD. The CDR3 spans 13 residues. The CDR3 here is CAISASGQSLGIF. The CDR3, as DNA: TGTGCCATCAGTGCTTCGGGACAGAGCCTCGGTATCTTC.

This clonotype has at least ten counts. The chain employs TRBV5-1 and TRBJ1-1, with D perhaps matching TRBD1 (5 bases). In germline, CDR1 is SGHRS, CDR2 YFSETQ. This CDR3 has 14 residues. The V gene lost 1 base and the J gene lost 1 base, with 8 bases spanning the gap. This CDR3 reads CASSLQTGNTEAFF. The CDR3 DNA follows: TGCGCCAGCAGCTTGCAAACAGGGAACACTGAAGCTTTCTTT.

The chain is built from TRBV20-1 and TRBJ2-7; 8 bases agree with TRBD2. V lost 6 bases, J lost 2 bases, and 12 bases stayed unmatched. This CDR3 has 15 residues. In germline, CDR1 is DFQATT, CDR2 SNEGSKA (reference sequence). CDR3 bases: TGCAGTGCCCCCGCGGGGCGGGGGGTTCCCTACGAGCAGTACTTC. Residues: CSAPAGRGVPYEQYF.

V is TRBV25-1 and J is TRBJ1-5; a possible D gene is TRBD1 (5 bases). Looked up from germline, CDR1 is MGHDK and CDR2 is SYGVNS. Trimming took off 5 bases at V and 1 base at J, with 15 bases between the two ends. The CDR3 extends over 16 amino acids. The chain's CDR3 is CASSPSAGRSNQPQHF. The DNA for the CDR3 is TGTGCCAGCAGTCCGTCGGCGGGGCGGAGCAATCAGCCCCAGCATTTT. The entire variable domain, with the rest obtained from reference TRBV25-1 and TRBJ1-5, is as follows: EADIYQTPRYLVIGTGKKITLECSQTMGHDKMYWYQQDPGMELHLIHYSYGVNSTEKGDLSSESTVSRIRTEHFPLTLESARPSHTSQYLCASSPSAGRSNQPQHFGDGTRLSIL.

This clonotype was counted many times. This chain joins TRBV20-1 and TRBJ2-7, with TRBD1 matching over 9 bases. Trimming removed 5 bases from V and 5 bases from J; junction bases left unmatched: 7. This CDR3 region has 13 residues. Germline-derived CDR1 and CDR2 are DFQATT and SNEGSKA (reference sequence). DNA for the CDR3: TGCAGTGCTCCTAAGGACAGGGGCCACGAGCAGTACTTC. Its protein product is CSAPKDRGHEQYF.

This clonotype was seen more than once but under ten times. V gene TRBV20-1 combines with J gene TRBJ1-5; 8 nucleotides match TRBD1. V lost 6 bases to trimming and J lost 4 bases; unmatched junction nucleotides: 5. Germline CDR1 DFQATT, CDR2 SNEGSKA (reference sequence). The CDR3 consists of 13 residues. In DNA, the CDR3 is TGCAGTGCCAGGGGGCCGGCGAATCAGCCCCAGCATTTT. Translating gives CSARGPANQPQHF.

This clonotype was counted many times. CDR3 region: CASTPWASGADTQYF. The CDR3 DNA sequence: TGTGCCAGCACCCCGTGGGCTAGCGGGGCAGATACGCAGTATTTT. This chain connects TRBV27 to TRBJ2-3; 9 nucleotides line up with TRBD2. This CDR3 has 15 residues. Germline assignment: CDR1 MNHEY and CDR2 SMNVEV (reference sequence). Trimming cost V 7 bases and J 4 bases; bases outside gene matches: 9.

This clonotype was seen only a few times. The chain recombines TRBV19 with TRBJ1-5; TRBD1 might be the D (5 bases). CDR3 length: 14 amino acids. Trimming shortened V by 2 bases and J by 6 bases, and 11 bases separated the two germline ends. Germline loops: CDR1 LNHDA, CDR2 SQIVND (reference sequence). CDR3 DNA: TGTGCCAGTAGTATAACGGCCGGGGGTCAGCCCCAGCATTTT. This encodes CASSITAGGQPQHF.

This clonotype was observed at least ten times. This rearrangement joins TRBV29-1 to TRBJ1-1; D call uncertain. The CDR3 is 15 amino acids. Looked up from germline, CDR1 is SQVTM and CDR2 is ANQGSEA. V was cut by 3 bases and J by 1 base, with 15 bases left in between. As DNA, the CDR3 is TGCAGCGTTGATGAATATACGGCAGGGAACACTGAAGCTTTCTTT. Amino acids: CSVDEYTAGNTEAFF. The whole variable domain, filled in from reference TRBV29-1 and TRBJ1-1, reads SAVISQKPSRDICQRGTSLTIQCQVDSQVTMMFWYRQQPGQSLTLIATANQGSEATYESGFVIDKFPISRPNLTFSTLTVSNMSPEDSSIYLCSVDEYTAGNTEAFFGQGTRLTVV.

This clonotype was detected a few times. This chain uses TRBV30 with TRBJ2-5, with 13 bases that match TRBD2. V shed 1 base, J shed 5 bases, and the junction held 4 bases outside the gene matches. In germline, CDR1 is GTSNPN, CDR2 SVGIG (reference sequence). This CDR3 contains 15 residues. CDR3 in DNA: TGTGCCTGGAGTGCCCAGACTAGCGGGGGGGAGACCCAGTACTTC. Its protein is CAWSAQTSGGETQYF. Full variable domain (remainder filled in from reference TRBV30 and TRBJ2-5): SQTIHQWPATLVQPVGSPLSLECTVEGTSNPNLYWYRQAAGRGLQLLFYSVGIGQISSEVPQNLSASRPQDRQFILSSKKLLLSDSGFYLCAWSAQTSGGETQYFGPGTRLLVL.

This clonotype appeared many times. The V call is TRBV11-3, the J call TRBJ2-1; the D is unclear. The CDR3 runs to 15 residues. Trimming cost V 5 bases and J 7 bases, with 18 bases left between them. Per the germline V gene, CDR1 is SGHNT and CDR2 is YENEEA. The CDR3 sequence is CASSAGQSRWNEQFF. CDR3 sequence (DNA): TGTGCCAGCAGCGCCGGGCAAAGTCGGTGGAATGAGCAGTTCTTC.

This clonotype was seen only once. The rearrangement links TRBV6-5 to TRBJ1-2, with a possible D match to TRBD1 (5 bases). V lost 0 bases and J lost 12, with 11 bases in between. Per germline, CDR1 MNHEY and CDR2 SVGAGI. The CDR3 length is 12 residues. The CDR3 spells CASSYSGETHTF. CDR3 sequence (DNA): TGTGCCAGCAGTTACTCAGGGGAAACACACACCTTC.

The rearrangement uses TRBV3-1 and TRBJ2-5; D is possibly TRBD1 or TRBD2 (5 bases each). Germline V gene sequence: CDR1 LGHDT, CDR2 YNNKEL (reference sequence). CDR3 length equals 13 residues. V was clipped by 4 bases and J by 0 bases, with 6 bases between them. The CDR3 nucleotides read TGTGCCAGCAGCCGGGACCACCAAGAGACCCAGTACTTC. It encodes CASSRDHQETQYF.

This clonotype was observed at least ten times. The chain employs TRBV7-9 and TRBJ2-1; D perhaps matches TRBD2 (5 bases). The CDR3 runs 12 residues. Between the trimmed V and J ends, which lost 3 bases and 15 bases, there was a span of 15 bases. The germline V gene encodes CDR1 SEHNR and CDR2 FQNEAQ (reference sequence). Written as DNA, the CDR3 is TGTGCCAGCAGCTTTTCCGGGATTCTGCCGTTCTTC. Its translation is CASSFSGILPFF.

The table lists this clonotype with a few counts. The chain is built from TRBV7-9 and TRBJ1-2, with D possibly being TRBD1 (5 bases). CDR1 is SEHNR and CDR2 is FQNEAQ in the germline V gene (reference sequence). V was shortened by 2 bases and J by 6 bases, with 16 bases between the two germline ends. The CDR3 totals 15 residues. The CDR3: CASSLPRLAGDGYTF. CDR3 DNA sequence: TGTGCCAGCAGCTTACCCCGTCTGGCGGGGGATGGCTACACCTTC.

This clonotype was recorded at least ten times. The CDR3 DNA reads as TGTGCCAGCAGCTTGCAAGAGAGTGCGGCCTTCTACGAGCAGTACTTC. Translated: CASSLQESAAFYEQYF. This chain connects TRBV5-6 to TRBJ2-7; D is ambiguous. The CDR3 spans 16 residues. The germline V and J ends were trimmed by 1 base and 3 bases, with 17 bases remaining between them. CDR1 is SGHDT, CDR2 YYEEEE, per germline.

This clonotype has at least ten counts. The chain employs TRBV10-2 and TRBJ2-7, with 10 nucleotides matching TRBD2. V gave up 3 bases and J gave up 4 bases; unmatched junction bases: 6. CDR3 length equals 15 residues. Per the germline V gene, CDR1 is WSHSY and CDR2 is SAAADI. CDR3 in DNA: TGCGCCAGCAGTGAATTAGCGGGAGGCCTGTACGAGCAGTACTTC. It codes for CASSELAGGLYEQYF.

This rearrangement joins TRBV5-1 to TRBJ2-4; tentatively, D is TRBD1 (5 bases). Looked up from germline, CDR1 is SGHRS and CDR2 is YFSETQ. The CDR3 length is 14 residues. V was clipped by 0 bases and J by 5 bases, with 9 bases between them. The CDR3 spells CASSLGQSQNIQYF. The CDR3, as DNA: TGCGCCAGCAGCTTGGGACAGTCCCAAAACATTCAGTACTTC.

This clonotype appeared many times. The chain recombines TRBV7-8 with TRBJ2-1; 8 nucleotides agree with TRBD2. V lost 0 bases and J lost 7; bases outside the gene matches: 8. Germline CDR1 and CDR2: SGHVS and FQNEAQ. This CDR3 has 16 amino acids. The DNA for the CDR3 is TGTGCCAGCAGCTTAGCGAATAGCGGGATCGGAAATGAGCAGTTCTTC. Protein: CASSLANSGIGNEQFF. The full variable domain, rest sourced from reference TRBV7-8 and TRBJ2-1, is GAGVSQSPRYKVAKRGQDVALRCDPISGHVSLFWYQQALGQGPEFLTYFQNEAQLDKSGLPSDRFFAERPEGSVSTLKIQRTQQEDSAVYLCASSLANSGIGNEQFFGPGTRLTVL.

The chain has TRBV5-1 and TRBJ2-4; weak D call: TRBD1 (5 bases). The CDR3 length is 14 residues. From germline, CDR1 is SGHRS and CDR2 YFSETQ. The V end lost 1 base, the J end lost 2 bases, and 7 bases lay between the germline ends. CDR3 region: CASSLSGTKNIQYF. As DNA, the CDR3 is TGCGCCAGCAGCTTGTCAGGGACCAAAAACATTCAGTACTTC.

This clonotype showed up many times. The chain couples TRBV10-3 to TRBJ2-5; 13 bases match TRBD2. The CDR3 contains 16 residues. Germline-derived CDR1 and CDR2 are ENHRY and SYGVKD. The V gene end was trimmed by 3 bases and the J gene end by 7 bases; junction bases not matched to a gene: 8. The CDR3 coding sequence is TGTGCCATCAGTGAAACTAGCGGGAGGGCCGCCGGGACCCAGTACTTC. Its protein is CAISETSGRAAGTQYF.

This clonotype was seen many times. The CDR3 loop is CASSPDPGQGYGYTF. In DNA, the CDR3 is TGTGCCAGCAGCCCCGATCCGGGACAGGGCTATGGCTACACCTTC. V and J are TRBV5-6 and TRBJ1-2; 9 positions agree with TRBD1. Germline CDR1 and CDR2: SGHDT and YYEEEE. The CDR3 totals 15 residues. The V gene end was trimmed by 4 bases and the J gene end by 4 bases; junction bases not matched to a gene: 8.